These 28 T cell receptor beta chains share one sample of origin, sequenced in a study of shared clonotypes between healthy human individuals. Clones were sequenced by immunoSEQ multiplex PCR, and TCRdb holds only the in-frame ones, with some missing. The table lists about 2.4 million clones, approximately 92% of them singletons. The sequenced material came from naive CD4+ T cells sorted from blood. Subset reported: CD45RA+ positively selected. These receptors were taken from a man aged 18 to 30 in good health.

The chain couples TRBV5-4 to TRBJ2-3; a weak D match, TRBD2 (6 bases). V lost 3 bases to trimming and J lost 8 bases, with 16 bases between them. The CDR3 spans 14 residues. Germline V CDR1 and CDR2: SGHNT, YYREEE (reference sequence). CDR3 loop: CASSSEPVGGTQYF. DNA of the CDR3: TGTGCCAGCAGCTCGGAGCCGGTGGGGGGTACGCAGTATTTT.

This clone showed up just once. For the CDR3, the DNA is TGTGCCAGCAGCTTGGCCCAAGCAACTAATGAAAAACTGTTTTTT. It is translated as CASSLAQATNEKLFF. The genes are TRBV5-6 and TRBJ1-4, with D hard to call. The length of the CDR3 is 15 residues. Germline CDR1 is SGHDT and CDR2 is YYEEEE. Trimming took off 0 bases at V and 0 bases at J, with 6 bases between the two ends.

This clone came up once. The chain uses TRBV2 and TRBJ1-6; the D gene is possibly TRBD1 (6 bases). CDR3 length equals 15 residues. Germline V gives CDR1 SNHLY, CDR2 FYNNEI. V lost 7 bases and J lost 1, with 11 bases in between. The CDR3 region has the DNA TGTGCCAGCACAGGGGAGAGTTCCTATAATTCACCCCTCCACTTT. Its protein product is CASTGESSYNSPLHF.

The CDR3 DNA reads as TGCGCCAGCAGCCAAGGAGTGTCGGAGACCCAGTACTTC. The encoded protein is CASSQGVSETQYF. J is TRBJ2-5 and V is TRBV4-1; D uncertain. Deletions cut 1 base from V and 5 bases from J, with 8 bases between. Germline V lookup: CDR1 MGHRA, CDR2 YSYEKL. The CDR3 is 13 amino acids.

The CDR3 DNA is TGTGCCAGTAGTATAGATCCCCCGGGACATCAGCGGGAGGATGGGGCCAACGTCCTGACTTTC. This sequence encodes CASSIDPPGHQREDGANVLTF. The chain has TRBV19 and TRBJ2-6; TRBD2 matches 9 bases. V lost 0 bases and J lost 3; bases outside the gene matches: 15. The CDR3 length is 21 residues. The germline gives CDR1 LNHDA, CDR2 SQIVND (reference sequence).

The rearrangement joins TRBV10-1 to TRBJ1-3; D is uncertain. CDR3 size: 14 residues. Germline CDR1 is WNHNN and CDR2 is SYGVQD (reference sequence). V was pared by 10 bases and J by 0 bases, with 13 bases between. CDR3 region: CATADGGSGNTIYF. The CDR3 nucleotides are TGCGCCACCGCCGACGGAGGCTCTGGAAACACCATATATTTT.

This clone appeared a single time. The CDR3, as DNA: TGTGCCAGCAGCGCGGACAGCTACAATGAGCAGTTCTTC. This codes for CASSADSYNEQFF. V usage is TRBV7-3 and J usage is TRBJ2-1; D perhaps matches TRBD1 (6 bases). Per germline, CDR1 SGHTA and CDR2 FQGTGA. This CDR3 contains 13 residues. Trimming removed 5 bases from V and 3 bases from J, with 8 bases in between. The full variable domain, completed using reference TRBV7-3 and TRBJ2-1, is GAGVSQTPSNKVTEKGKYVELRCDPISGHTALYWYRQSLGQGPEFLIYFQGTGAADDSGLPNDRFFAVRPEGSVSTLKIQRTERGDSAVYLCASSADSYNEQFFGPGTRLTVL.

The genes are TRBV4-3 and TRBJ2-7; 10 bases are a match to TRBD2. The CDR3 has 16 residues. V shed 0 bases, J shed 1 base, and the junction held 3 bases outside the gene matches. In germline, CDR1 is LGHNA, CDR2 YSLEER. The CDR3 region has the DNA TGCGCCAGCAGCCAAGAACTAGCGGGACTTTCCTACGAGCAGTACTTC. Amino acids: CASSQELAGLSYEQYF.

The chain combines TRBV6-4 with TRBJ2-7; D possibly corresponds to TRBD2 (6 bases). Trimming cost V 5 bases and J 7 bases, with 15 bases left between them. Germline CDR1 reads MRHNA; CDR2 reads SNTAGT. The CDR3 is made up of 13 amino acids. The CDR3 region is CASSSRLVAEQYF. CDR3 nucleotide sequence: TGTGCCAGCAGTTCCCGACTAGTCGCTGAGCAGTACTTC.

The chain links TRBV30 to TRBJ2-1, with TRBD2 identical over 11 bases. Per the germline V gene, CDR1 is GTSNPN and CDR2 is SVGIG (reference sequence). The CDR3 is 17 residues long. The V segment lost 3 bases and the J segment 4 bases; nucleotides outside the gene matches: 11. DNA for the CDR3: TGTGCCTGGAGGCCCGCAGGGGCTAGCGGGAGGTACAATGAGCAGTTCTTC. Translation: CAWRPAGASGRYNEQFF.

The chain recombines TRBV2 with TRBJ2-7; D may be TRBD2 (6 bases). This CDR3 is 19 amino acids long. From germline, CDR1 is SNHLY and CDR2 FYNNEI. Trimming took 6 bases from V and 0 from J, leaving 27 bases between them. CDR3 sequence reads: CASRRSGTAPTKSSYEQYF. The CDR3 DNA reads as TGTGCCAGCAGGAGATCCGGGACTGCCCCAACGAAGAGCTCCTACGAGCAGTACTTC.

The genes are TRBV28 and TRBJ1-6; a possible D gene is TRBD1 (6 bases). This CDR3 is 15 amino acids long. Germline values: CDR1 MDHEN, CDR2 SYDVKM. V shed 6 bases and J shed 8 bases, with 17 bases lying between them. The CDR3 sequence is CASRDRLRADSPLHF. In DNA, the CDR3 is TGTGCCAGCAGGGACAGACTTCGTGCGGATTCACCCCTCCACTTT.

The V call is TRBV2, the J call TRBJ1-5; D is unresolved. V was trimmed by 6 bases and J by 7 bases, leaving 19 bases between them. CDR1 and CDR2 from the germline V gene are SNHLY and FYNNEI. The CDR3 spans 15 residues. DNA for the CDR3: TGTGCCAGCAGCTCTTCGACATCGGGCCTACAGCCCCAGCATTTT. It codes for CASSSSTSGLQPQHF.

The genes are TRBV6-5 and TRBJ1-1, with D hard to call. The CDR3 length is 11 residues. The V end was cut by 4 bases, the J end by 8 bases, with 8 bases between. Germline loops: CDR1 MNHEY, CDR2 SVGAGI. CDR3 region: CASSSRQEAFF. CDR3 bases: TGTGCCAGCAGTTCTCGGCAAGAAGCTTTCTTT.

The chain has TRBV5-1 and TRBJ2-5; a possible D gene is TRBD1 (6 bases). The length of the CDR3 is 14 residues. Between the trimmed V and J ends, which lost 1 base and 5 bases, there was a span of 12 bases. Per the germline V gene, CDR1 is SGHRS and CDR2 is YFSETQ. Here the CDR3 DNA reads TGCGCCAGCAGCTTGATGTGGCAGGGGGAGACCCAGTACTTC. Translation gives CASSLMWQGETQYF.

The chain is built from TRBV4-3 and TRBJ2-1, with TRBD2 matching over 7 bases. The CDR3 runs to 15 residues. V trimming: 1 base; J trimming: 7 bases; junction bases outside the gene matches: 7. Germline CDR1 LGHNA, CDR2 YSLEER. CDR3 nucleotides: TGCGCCAGCAGCCAAGCGGGAGGCCCAAGGAATGAGCAGTTCTTC. Encoded protein: CASSQAGGPRNEQFF.

The V gene is TRBV27, the J gene TRBJ1-2; D unclear. Germline assignment: CDR1 MNHEY and CDR2 SMNVEV (reference sequence). This CDR3 is 13 amino acids long. V lost 6 bases to trimming and J lost 4 bases, with 12 bases between them. In DNA, the CDR3 is TGTGCCAGCAGCTCCGGACCGACCTATGGCTACACCTTC. Its protein product is CASSSGPTYGYTF.

This rearrangement joins TRBV9 to TRBJ2-5, with D uncertain. The V gene's germline CDR1 is SGDLS and CDR2 YYNGEE. The CDR3 is made up of 15 amino acids. Trimming cost V 0 bases and J 2 bases, with 11 bases left between them. This CDR3 reads CASSVGRKNQETQYF. The CDR3 coding sequence is TGTGCCAGCAGCGTAGGACGAAAAAATCAAGAGACCCAGTACTTC. The complete variable domain, with remaining parts taken from reference TRBV9 and TRBJ2-5, reads DSGVTQTPKHLITATGQRVTLRCSPRSGDLSVYWYQQSLDQGLQFLIQYYNGEERAKGNILERFSAQQFPDLHSELNLSSLELGDSALYFCASSVGRKNQETQYFGPGTRLLVL.

In its sample, this clone was seen once. The V call is TRBV7-9, the J call TRBJ2-7; no firm D call. Trimming cost V 1 base and J 3 bases, with 10 bases left between them. There are 14 residues in the CDR3. The germline V gene has CDR1 SEHNR and CDR2 FQNEAQ (reference sequence). DNA for the CDR3: TGTGCCAGCAGCTTAGAAATGATCTACTACGAGCAGTACTTC. This gives the protein CASSLEMIYYEQYF.

Turning to this clone: Other nucleotide sequences in the sample specify the same CDR3. V gene TRBV5-6 combines with J gene TRBJ2-3; unclear D gene. Germline values: CDR1 SGHDT, CDR2 YYEEEE. Trimming removed 0 bases from V and 1 base from J, with 9 bases in between. This CDR3 region has 15 residues. Here the CDR3 DNA reads TGTGCCAGCAGCTTGGGCAGGCTTGGCACAGATACGCAGTATTTT. Its protein is CASSLGRLGTDTQYF.

The rearrangement links TRBV7-9 to TRBJ2-1; perhaps TRBD1 as D (6 bases). CDR1 is SEHNR, CDR2 FQNEAQ, per germline (reference sequence). Trimming removed 4 bases at V and 7 bases at J, with 14 bases between. The CDR3 runs to 14 residues. CDR3 loop: CASSWVTGLNEQFF. The CDR3, as DNA: TGTGCCAGCAGCTGGGTCACAGGGTTGAATGAGCAGTTCTTC.

V is TRBV28 and J is TRBJ2-2; possibly TRBD1 for D (6 bases). Germline CDR1 is MDHEN and CDR2 is SYDVKM. CDR3 size: 16 residues. The V end lost 2 bases, the J end lost 9 bases, and 19 bases lay between the germline ends. The CDR3 DNA reads as TGTGCCAGCAGTTTAGCAACCGGGACACACCGCCGGGAGCTGTTTTTT. Protein sequence: CASSLATGTHRRELFF.

Points on this clone: The same CDR3 also results from other DNA sequences found in this sample. The chain recombines TRBV5-1 with TRBJ2-2, with D unclear. The CDR3 is 15 residues long. CDR1 and CDR2 from the germline V gene are SGHRS and YFSETQ. V was pared by 0 bases and J by 0 bases, with 6 bases between. CDR3 protein: CASSLVVTNTGELFF. The CDR3 DNA is TGCGCCAGCAGCTTGGTAGTCACGAACACCGGGGAGCTGTTTTTT.

The chain is built from TRBV30 and TRBJ1-1; D is ambiguous. The length of the CDR3 is 15 residues. Trimming removed 0 bases from V and 0 bases from J, with 11 bases in between. Per germline, CDR1 GTSNPN and CDR2 SVGIG (reference sequence). The CDR3 is CAWSVLDLMNTEAFF. The CDR3 nucleotides read TGTGCCTGGAGTGTCCTTGACTTAATGAACACTGAAGCTTTCTTT.

The chain has TRBV2 and TRBJ2-1, with 11 bases matching TRBD2. With V trimmed by 5 bases and J by 9 bases, 9 bases remained unmatched. The CDR3 has 15 residues. The germline gives CDR1 SNHLY, CDR2 FYNNEI. The chain's CDR3 is CASSPPGLAASEQFF. The CDR3 DNA is TGTGCCAGCAGTCCCCCGGGACTAGCGGCGAGTGAGCAGTTCTTC.

The J gene is TRBJ1-2, the V gene TRBV6-5; D gene unclear. Per germline, CDR1 MNHEY and CDR2 SVGAGI. Trimming took off 4 bases at V and 7 bases at J, with 10 bases between the two ends. This CDR3 is 12 amino acids long. The CDR3 region has the DNA TGTGCCAGCAGTTCCTATCTCGGTGGCTACACCTTC. Translated, it gives CASSSYLGGYTF.

This clone was counted a single time. The V gene is TRBV29-1, the J gene TRBJ2-7; a possible D gene is TRBD1 (8 bases). This CDR3 contains 14 residues. The V and J ends lost 3 bases and 3 bases respectively, with 15 bases between them. Germline CDR1 reads SQVTM; CDR2 reads ANQGSEA. The CDR3 DNA is TGCAGCGTTGAGGGAGGGACAGGACGCTACGAGCAGTACTTC. It yields the protein CSVEGGTGRYEQYF.

Details on this clone: Other DNA sequences within the sample encode an identical CDR3. The rearrangement links TRBV18 to TRBJ1-4; D call uncertain. Trimming took off 1 base at V and 4 bases at J, with 7 bases between the two ends. The CDR3 loop spans 14 amino acids. Germline V CDR1 and CDR2: KGHSH, LQKENI. CDR3 in DNA: TGTGCCAGCTCACCACAGGGTTTTAATGAAAAACTGTTTTTT. Encoded protein: CASSPQGFNEKLFF.